The clone carrying this T cell receptor (beta chain) appeared a few times. The antigen is undetermined. TCRdb redid the calling of the reads with MiXCR, one entry per CDR3 protein. There are 650,000 to 850,000 distinct CDR3 sequences in the sample; 25% to 30% occur only once, and around 13% lies in the top ten. This record comes from a study of T cell repertoires in cytomegalovirus infection. Looking at the study overall: Evidence of both CMV infection and a matching HLA type came from public TCR beta signatures.

Trimming removed 2 bases from V and 10 bases from J; junction bases left unmatched: 5. This CDR3 spans 14 amino acids. Germline V gene sequence: CDR1 MNHNY, CDR2 SVGAGI (reference sequence). Regarding the study as a whole: Identification of carriers of CMV plus the relevant HLA was performed using cumulative public TCR beta family frequency. It was HLA-C-restricted CMV-specific TCR beta clonotypes that dominated the response ex vivo.

Here the sequenced sample was cultured CD8+ T cells from PBMCs, taken from culture after CMV antigen stimulation. The chain has TRBV6-6 and TRBJ2-1, with 10 bases fitting TRBD1. This TCR came from a human donor in good health (CMV status not recorded). Some clones in this sample may be carry-over from other donors' samples. CDR3 bases: TGTGCCAGCAGTTACCAAGGGACAGGGGTCGAGCAGTTCTTC. Translated, it gives CASSYQGTGVEQFF.